The clone carrying this T cell receptor beta chain was counted many times. TCR beta VDJ combinations and CDR3 sequences were profiled from genomic DNA. Using its own MiXCR run on the reads, TCRdb lists one record per CDR3 protein. The table has 150,000 or so distinct CDR3 sequences, 45% to 55% seen once. Flow cytometry had shown expanded CD8+CD57+ cells in the patients chosen for sequencing. This specimen comes from a study of CD8+CD57+ T cells in acquired aplastic anemia. Per germline, CDR1 SGHDT and CDR2 YYEEEE. The length of the CDR3 is 11 residues. V gave up 4 bases and J gave up 4 bases, with 6 bases separating them.

The sequenced sample was sorted CD4+, CD8+, or CD8+CD57+ T cells (not recorded which) from PBMCs. The V call is TRBV5-6, the J call TRBJ2-7; possible D gene TRBD1, 6 bases. This TCR derives from a human donor with aplastic anemia. CDR3 DNA: TGTGCCAGCAGCCAGGGGTACGAGCAGTACTTC. It specifies CASSQGYEQYF.